The clone carrying this T cell receptor beta chain was detected many times. Trimming cost V 4 bases and J 1 base; bases outside gene matches: 5. This CDR3 is built from 15 residues. Germline CDR1 reads SGHTS; CDR2 reads YDEGEE. The data belong to a study of T cells in Graves' hyperthyroidism and ophthalmopathy. Each diagnosis drew on symptoms, thyroxine, TRAb, thyroid ultrasound and orbital computed tomography findings. The PBMCs were taken from approximately 9 ml of fresh peripheral blood. TCR beta CDR3 regions were amplified from RNA. An initial round of RT-PCR targeting the TCR CDR3 relied on the HTBI primer set. Using its own MiXCR run on the multiplex PCR reads, TCRdb lists one record per CDR3 protein. The sample has under 250,000 distinct CDR3 sequences; almost 25% are singletons.

The V call is TRBV5-8, the J call TRBJ2-7; 10 nucleotides match TRBD1. The sequenced sample consisted of blood. This clonotype was sampled from a woman between 40 and 50 years old with Graves' ophthalmopathy. CDR3 in amino acids: CASSRRGQGSYEQYF. CDR3 DNA sequence: TGTGCCAGCAGCCGAAGGGGACAGGGGTCCTACGAGCAGTACTTC.